The 14 T cell receptor beta chains presented below share a single source sample, sequenced in a study of cytomegalovirus exposure and HLA in healthy donors. The PCR contained 60 Vbeta and 13 Jbeta primers. Data came from immunoSEQ multiplex PCR; TCRdb stores just in-frame clones and leaves some out. Recorded here are around 53,000 clones; the top ten clones represent around 5.6%. Sequencing was performed on PBMCs. The source of these receptors is a male donor in good health and CMV-seropositive.

J is TRBJ2-1 and V is TRBV5-1, with no clear D. From germline, CDR1 is SGHRS and CDR2 YFSETQ. The ends were cut back, 0 bases at V and 4 bases at J, with 17 bases in the middle. The CDR3 covers 17 residues. CDR3 DNA: TGCGCCAGCAGCTTGGCCTATAGCCCGACTCCTTACAATGAGCAGTTCTTC. The encoded protein is CASSLAYSPTPYNEQFF.

This chain joins TRBV7-6 and TRBJ2-1; 7 bases map to TRBD2. The CDR3 covers 16 residues. V lost 2 bases, J lost 1 base, and 5 bases stayed unmatched. Germline assignment: CDR1 SGHVS and CDR2 FNYEAQ. The CDR3 loop reads CASSLPSGASYNEQFF. The CDR3, as DNA: TGTGCCAGCAGCTTACCGAGCGGGGCATCCTACAATGAGCAGTTCTTC.

The chain joins TRBV30 to TRBJ1-2, with D possibly matching TRBD1 (5 bases). Trimming shortened V by 8 bases and J by 7 bases, and 17 bases separated the two germline ends. Germline V lookup: CDR1 GTSNPN, CDR2 SVGIG (reference sequence). This CDR3 has 12 amino acids. CDR3 residues: CAGHGGGSGYTF. CDR3 DNA: TGTGCCGGCCACGGGGGGGGGAGTGGCTACACCTTC.

This chain uses TRBV7-3 with TRBJ1-1; 10 bases map to TRBD1. The CDR3 runs 16 residues. CDR1 is SGHTA and CDR2 is FQGTGA in the germline V gene. Trimming cost V 5 bases and J 1 base; bases outside gene matches: 7. The CDR3 is CASSPLGTGENTEAFF. CDR3 DNA: TGTGCCAGCAGCCCACTAGGGACAGGGGAGAACACTGAAGCTTTCTTT.

The chain recombines TRBV11-2 with TRBJ1-2; 8 bases match TRBD1. The CDR3 totals 14 residues. The germline CDR1 and CDR2 sequences are SGHAT and FQNNGV. V shed 2 bases, J shed 8 bases, and the junction held 7 bases outside the gene matches. The CDR3 bases are TGTGCCAGCAGCTTATCCGACAGGGGCTTAGGCTACACCTTC. Translating it yields CASSLSDRGLGYTF. Based on the CDR3 plus reference TRBV11-2 and TRBJ1-2, the full variable domain is EAGVAQSPRYKIIEKRQSVAFWCNPISGHATLYWYQQILGQGPKLLIQFQNNGVVDDSQLPKDRFSAERLKGVDSTLKIQPAKLEDSAVYLCASSLSDRGLGYTFGSGTRLTVV.

CDR3 bases: TGTGCCAGCAGCATCACAGATACGCAGTATTTT. Its translation is CASSITDTQYF. This chain uses TRBV2 with TRBJ2-3; D is unclear. Germline assignment: CDR1 SNHLY and CDR2 FYNNEI. The V gene lost 6 bases and the J gene lost 2 bases, with 3 bases spanning the gap. The CDR3 loop spans 11 amino acids.

The chain employs TRBV19 and TRBJ1-1; 7 bases map to TRBD1. The V segment lost 3 bases and the J segment 4 bases; nucleotides outside the gene matches: 5. The germline V gene has CDR1 LNHDA and CDR2 SQIVND (reference sequence). The CDR3 is 14 residues long. In DNA, the CDR3 is TGTGCCAGTAGTATTACAGGGGTGAGCACTGAAGCTTTCTTT. It codes for CASSITGVSTEAFF.

As DNA, the CDR3 is TGTGCCTGGAGTGAGGACAGGGTCTCCTACAATGAGCAGTTCTTC. Translated: CAWSEDRVSYNEQFF. The V and J genes are TRBV30 and TRBJ2-1; 8 nucleotides agree with TRBD1. The CDR3 has 15 amino acids. Trimming cost V 1 base and J 0 bases; bases outside gene matches: 2. Looked up from germline, CDR1 is GTSNPN and CDR2 is SVGIG (reference sequence).

J is TRBJ2-3 and V is TRBV19, with 11 bases lining up with TRBD2. The CDR3 covers 15 residues. In germline, CDR1 is LNHDA, CDR2 SQIVND (reference sequence). V was clipped by 4 bases and J by 1 base; unmatched bases: 1. CDR3 DNA: TGTGCCAGTAGTACACTAGCGGGGGGCACAGATACGCAGTATTTT. It translates to CASSTLAGGTDTQYF.

The gene calls are TRBV4-2 and TRBJ2-1; a possible D gene is TRBD1 (5 bases). Trimming took 3 bases from V and 3 from J, leaving 15 bases between them. CDR3 length: 16 residues. CDR1 is LGHNA and CDR2 is YNFKEQ in the germline V gene. CDR3 bases: TGTGCCAGCAGCCAGGACCCACCTGACAGCTACAATGAGCAGTTCTTC. The encoded protein is CASSQDPPDSYNEQFF.

V is TRBV4-2 and J is TRBJ2-5, with TRBD2 identical over 7 bases. V lost 0 bases and J lost 2; bases outside the gene matches: 6. CDR3 length: 16 amino acids. Germline V gene data show CDR1 as LGHNA and CDR2 as YNFKEQ. CDR3 region: CASSQDRLAVQETQYF. The CDR3 coding sequence is TGTGCCAGCAGCCAAGATCGGCTAGCGGTTCAAGAGACCCAGTACTTC.

V usage is TRBV15 and J usage is TRBJ1-2, with 7 bases that match TRBD1. The trim removed 0 bases at V and 3 bases at J, leaving 16 bases unmatched. Germline-derived CDR1 and CDR2 are LNHNV and YYDKDF (reference sequence). The CDR3 consists of 19 residues. The CDR3 loop is CATSRDRDSQDPPDYGYTF. As DNA, the CDR3 is TGTGCCACCAGCAGAGATAGGGACAGCCAAGACCCACCAGACTATGGCTACACCTTC.

V is TRBV4-1 and J is TRBJ2-3, with D maybe TRBD2 (5 bases). The CDR3 is 18 residues long. Looked up from germline, CDR1 is MGHRA and CDR2 is YSYEKL. V was cut by 2 bases and J by 0 bases, with 18 bases left in between. The CDR3 is CASSQPKKLVSSTDTQYF. The CDR3 nucleotides read TGCGCCAGCAGCCAACCCAAAAAACTAGTCTCTAGCACAGATACGCAGTATTTT.

V gene TRBV5-4 combines with J gene TRBJ1-1; TRBD1 agrees at 7 bases. V lost 7 bases and J lost 0; bases outside the gene matches: 6. The CDR3 runs to 14 residues. Germline assignment: CDR1 SGHNT and CDR2 YYREEE (reference sequence). Written as DNA, the CDR3 is TGTGCCAGCGGCCCGACAGGGATGAACACTGAAGCTTTCTTT. This gives the protein CASGPTGMNTEAFF.